The 21 T cell receptor beta chains below all came from one sample that was sequenced in a study of T cell responses to AZD1222 COVID-19 vaccine (dated by TCRdb to the early 2020s). The method was the immunoSEQ multiplex PCR assay. In its TCRdb copy, this immuneACCESS table keeps in-frame sequences only and misses some clones. Where compared with another copy, unresolved V genes explain less than half of these, and the others have no known cause. Within this sample are approximately 89,000 clones, with approximately 90% of them counted one time only. The ten largest account for about an eighth of the sample. In light of the paper, this sample's time point label describes: baseline before first vaccination. The sample was peripheral blood, taken on day 0 of AZD1222 vaccination. These receptors were collected from an adult in good health.

This sequence joins TRBV2 and TRBJ2-1; the D gene is possibly TRBD2 (7 bases). The ends were cut back, 5 bases at V and 15 bases at J, with 23 bases in the middle. CDR1 SNHLY and CDR2 FYNNEI come from the germline V gene. The CDR3 spans 14 residues. The CDR3 DNA follows: TGTGCCAGCAGTCAGTTGGGGGGGGCGGGCAGTCCGTTCTTC. Translation: CASSQLGGAGSPFF.

The J gene is TRBJ2-7, the V gene TRBV4-3; D is uncertain. Germline CDR1 is LGHNA and CDR2 is YSLEER. The CDR3 is 13 amino acids. V lost 4 bases to trimming and J lost 2 bases, with 9 bases between them. CDR3 nucleotide sequence: TGCGCCAGCAGCCGTGTGGGGACCTACGAGCAGTACTTC. Protein sequence: CASSRVGTYEQYF.

The CDR3 DNA reads as TGCAGCGTCTGGACAGGGGCCACAGACTACACCTTC. Translated, it gives CSVWTGATDYTF. The J gene is TRBJ1-2, the V gene TRBV29-1, with 9 bases identical to TRBD1. Per the germline V gene, CDR1 is SQVTM and CDR2 is ANQGSEA. This CDR3 contains 12 residues. Germline trimming cut 6 bases from V and 10 bases from J; bases unmatched to any gene: 9.

This clone was seen a few times. The genes are TRBV19 and TRBJ2-7, with 10 bases matching TRBD1. The CDR3 has 16 amino acids. Germline V lookup: CDR1 LNHDA, CDR2 SQIVND (reference sequence). V gave up 3 bases and J gave up 1 base; unmatched junction bases: 6. The CDR3 loop is CASSIPRTGGSYEQYF. In DNA, the CDR3 is TGTGCCAGTAGTATCCCTCGGACAGGGGGTTCCTACGAGCAGTACTTC.

The genes are TRBV7-6 and TRBJ2-7, with D maybe TRBD1 (6 bases). Trimming took off 6 bases at V and 3 bases at J, with 12 bases between the two ends. Germline CDR1 is SGHVS and CDR2 is FNYEAQ. This CDR3 spans 13 amino acids. The chain's CDR3 is CASSSRTDYEQYF. DNA for the CDR3: TGTGCCAGCAGTTCCCGGACAGACTACGAGCAGTACTTC.

V is TRBV29-1 and J is TRBJ1-1, with 8 bases aligning to TRBD1. CDR1 SQVTM and CDR2 ANQGSEA come from the germline V gene. The J segment lost 1 base and the V segment lost 4 bases, leaving 8 bases of the junction unmatched. This CDR3 contains 15 residues. The CDR3, as DNA: TGCAGCGTTGTAAAGGACAGGGTAGGGAACACTGAAGCTTTCTTT. Amino acids: CSVVKDRVGNTEAFF.

The genes are TRBV19 and TRBJ1-5, with D hard to call. Trimming cost V 1 base and J 3 bases, with 4 bases left between them. The CDR3 is 13 residues long. The V gene's germline CDR1 is LNHDA and CDR2 SQIVND (reference sequence). In nucleotides, the CDR3 is TGTGCCAGTAGTATAGGGGTCAATCAGCCCCAGCATTTT. Translated: CASSIGVNQPQHF.

The CDR3 protein is CASSLQGAAEAFF. The CDR3 DNA reads TGTGCCAGTAGTTTACAGGGGGCGGCTGAAGCTTTCTTT. The gene calls are TRBV19 and TRBJ1-1, with 9 nucleotides matching TRBD1. Germline lookup yields CDR1 LNHDA and CDR2 SQIVND (reference sequence). V lost 5 bases, J lost 6 bases, and 4 bases stayed unmatched. There are 13 residues in the CDR3.

This clone was found once. The chain links TRBV21-1 to TRBJ2-1. TRBV21-1 represents a pseudogene. The CDR3 covers 14 residues. CDR3 coding DNA: TGTGCCAGCAGCAAGGGGACGGGGTACAATGAGCAGTTCTTC. It is translated as CASSKGTGYNEQFF.

The V and J genes are TRBV6-6 and TRBJ2-2; TRBD2 aligns across 10 bases. V shed 5 bases and J 4 bases; nucleotides not matched to a gene: 10. Germline loops: CDR1 MNHNY, CDR2 SVGAGI (reference sequence). CDR3 size: 17 residues. The CDR3 spells CASSLFSGGAATGELFF. As DNA, the CDR3 is TGTGCCAGCAGTCTCTTCAGCGGGGGGGCTGCCACCGGGGAGCTGTTTTTT.

J is TRBJ2-7 and V is TRBV7-9; 9 bases line up with TRBD1. The junction had 4 bases not matched to a gene; V was cut back by 0 bases and J by 1 base. The CDR3 is made up of 16 amino acids. Per germline, CDR1 SEHNR and CDR2 FQNEAQ (reference sequence). The CDR3 loop is CASSLAPTGGSYEQYF. As DNA, the CDR3 is TGTGCCAGCAGCTTAGCCCCGACAGGGGGGTCCTACGAGCAGTACTTC.

V is TRBV19 and J is TRBJ1-4, with a tentative D call TRBD1 (5 bases). Looked up from germline, CDR1 is LNHDA and CDR2 is SQIVND (reference sequence). The CDR3 consists of 14 residues. Trimming left V 5 bases short and J 8 bases short, with 15 bases between. CDR3 in DNA: TGTGCCAGTAGTTCGGGGACTCTAAGCGAAAAACTGTTTTTT. Protein: CASSSGTLSEKLFF.

This clone was detected once. This chain uses TRBV7-3 with TRBJ1-2; no firm D call. Germline CDR1 reads SGHTA; CDR2 reads FQGTGA. The CDR3 runs 14 residues. V lost 7 bases and J lost 7, with 19 bases in between. CDR3 nucleotide sequence: TGTGCCAGCAACGCCGCGAGGGCCCCTGGTGGCTACACCTTC. Translated: CASNAARAPGGYTF. Looking up the rest from reference TRBV7-3 and TRBJ1-2 gives the full variable domain: GAGVSQTPSNKVTEKGKYVELRCDPISGHTALYWYRQSLGQGPEFLIYFQGTGAADDSGLPNDRFFAVRPEGSVSTLKIQRTERGDSAVYLCASNAARAPGGYTFGSGTRLTVV.

The chain couples TRBV2 to TRBJ1-4; a possible D gene is TRBD1 (6 bases). Germline-derived CDR1 and CDR2 are SNHLY and FYNNEI. This CDR3 is built from 14 residues. V gave up 8 bases and J gave up 7 bases, with 17 bases separating them. The CDR3 here is CASLRGYSREKLFF. The CDR3, as DNA: TGTGCCAGCCTCAGGGGATATTCCCGTGAAAAACTGTTTTTT.

The chain recombines TRBV5-1 with TRBJ2-2; D may be TRBD1 or TRBD2 (6 bases each). V was cut by 5 bases and J by 1 base, with 12 bases left in between. The CDR3 has 15 amino acids. Germline V gene lookup returns CDR1 SGHRS and CDR2 YFSETQ. CDR3 coding DNA: TGCGCCAGCAGGATGGGGGGACAGAACACCGGGGAGCTGTTTTTT. As protein: CASRMGGQNTGELFF. Using reference TRBV5-1 and TRBJ2-2 for the parts outside the CDR3, the full variable domain is KAGVTQTPRYLIKTRGQQVTLSCSPISGHRSVSWYQQTPGQGLQFLFEYFSETQRNKGNFPGRFSGRQFSNSRSEMNVSTLELGDSALYLCASRMGGQNTGELFFGEGSRLTVL.

The chain links TRBV28 to TRBJ1-5; TRBD1 agrees at 7 bases. V dropped 5 bases and J dropped 5; count of bases not matched to a gene: 12. Germline V CDR1 and CDR2: MDHEN, SYDVKM. The CDR3 consists of 16 residues. This CDR3 reads CASSDRVGERDQPQHF. CDR3 DNA: TGTGCCAGCAGTGACAGGGTTGGTGAGAGGGATCAGCCCCAGCATTTT.

This chain links TRBV9 with TRBJ1-2; D is unresolved. There are 12 residues in the CDR3. V dropped 4 bases and J dropped 7 bases, with 11 bases sitting between them. Germline CDR1 and CDR2: SGDLS and YYNGEE. The CDR3: CASSLWSSGYTF. The DNA for the CDR3 is TGTGCCAGCAGCCTTTGGTCCTCTGGCTACACCTTC.

This chain joins TRBV11-2 and TRBJ1-6; D is ambiguous. Between the trimmed V and J ends, which lost 1 base and 7 bases, there was a span of 8 bases. The germline gives CDR1 SGHAT, CDR2 FQNNGV. The CDR3 loop spans 14 amino acids. This CDR3 reads CASSLVVGNSPLHF. CDR3 DNA sequence: TGTGCCAGCAGCTTAGTTGTTGGCAATTCACCCCTCCACTTT. Full variable domain (outside the CDR3, taken from reference TRBV11-2 and TRBJ1-6): EAGVAQSPRYKIIEKRQSVAFWCNPISGHATLYWYQQILGQGPKLLIQFQNNGVVDDSQLPKDRFSAERLKGVDSTLKIQPAKLEDSAVYLCASSLVVGNSPLHFGNGTRLTVT.

The chain joins TRBV19 to TRBJ1-1, with D perhaps TRBD1 (6 bases). V lost 4 bases and J lost 0, with 9 bases in between. Germline V gives CDR1 LNHDA, CDR2 SQIVND (reference sequence). This CDR3 spans 14 amino acids. As DNA, the CDR3 is TGTGCCAGTAGTACCGGGGGCCTGAACACTGAAGCTTTCTTT. Amino acids: CASSTGGLNTEAFF.

This clone was seen once. Its ends do not fully match the called genes, so a read error is possible. This sequence joins TRBV4-3 and TRBJ1-2; D possibly corresponds to TRBD1 (6 bases). The CDR3 contains 15 residues. From germline, CDR1 is LGHNA and CDR2 YSLEER. The CDR3 nucleotides are TGCGCCAGCAGCCAAGAACCGGGGGCGGACTATGGCCACACCTTC. Amino acids: CASSQEPGADYGHTF.

The sample holds a few counts of this clone. The rearrangement links TRBV10-2 to TRBJ1-4, with D perhaps TRBD1 (6 bases). Germline V gives CDR1 WSHSY, CDR2 SAAADI. CDR3 length: 16 amino acids. Between the trimmed V and J ends, which lost 4 bases and 7 bases, there was a span of 19 bases. CDR3: CASSGQSGGEIEKLFF. As DNA, the CDR3 is TGCGCCAGCAGTGGACAAAGCGGGGGCGAGATTGAAAAACTGTTTTTT.